Shown below are 10 T cell receptor beta chains from a single sample sequenced in a study of post-analysis software for immune sequencing data. Built from TCR beta cDNA, the libraries had unique molecular identifiers in them. TCRdb re-analysed the PCR reads in MiXCR, keeping a single row per CDR3 protein. The table has 700,000 to 800,000 distinct CDR3 sequences, 25% to 30% seen once; the top ten hold under 0.7%. Study-level points and caveats: A handful of TRBV segments were more frequent in patients than controls; TRBV5-6, TRBV5-1 and TRBV20-1 belonged to this group.

What these receptors recognize is not known. The source material was blood. The receptor source for this set is a girl aged 10 to 17 with multiple sclerosis.

This clonotype was observed a handful of times. The rearrangement joins TRBV15 to TRBJ2-5; D is undetermined. Per germline, CDR1 LNHNV and CDR2 YYDKDF (reference sequence). This CDR3 contains 14 residues. V gave up 3 bases and J gave up 2 bases, with 10 bases separating them. CDR3 region: CATSSDWGQETQYF. The CDR3, as DNA: TGTGCCACCAGCAGCGACTGGGGTCAAGAGACCCAGTACTTC.

This clonotype occurred a few times. The V gene is TRBV5-1, the J gene TRBJ1-2, with D perhaps matching TRBD1 (6 bases). Germline lookup yields CDR1 SGHRS and CDR2 YFSETQ. This CDR3 has 14 residues. V lost 1 base and J 6 bases, leaving 13 bases between the germline ends. CDR3 nucleotides: TGCGCCAGCAGCTTGATGGGGGGCGGAGATGGCTACACCTTC. It specifies CASSLMGGGDGYTF.

The J gene is TRBJ2-5, the V gene TRBV9; D gene uncertain. This CDR3 region has 15 residues. Trimming removed 0 bases at V and 2 bases at J, with 11 bases between. Germline CDR1 reads SGDLS; CDR2 reads YYNGEE. CDR3 sequence: CASSVASGFQETQYF. The CDR3, as DNA: TGTGCCAGCAGCGTAGCTTCAGGATTTCAAGAGACCCAGTACTTC. The whole variable domain, remainder taken from reference TRBV9 and TRBJ2-5, is DSGVTQTPKHLITATGQRVTLRCSPRSGDLSVYWYQQSLDQGLQFLIQYYNGEERAKGNILERFSAQQFPDLHSELNLSSLELGDSALYFCASSVASGFQETQYFGPGTRLLVL.

This clonotype appeared a few times. J is TRBJ2-5 and V is TRBV20-1; D not resolved. The germline CDR1 and CDR2 sequences are DFQATT and SNEGSKA (reference sequence). This CDR3 spans 12 amino acids. The V end lost 7 bases, the J end lost 1 base, and 10 bases lay between the germline ends. DNA for the CDR3: TGCAGTGAGGGCAGCCTCCAAGAGACCCAGTACTTC. This gives the protein CSEGSLQETQYF.

This clonotype was recorded a few times. This chain links TRBV7-9 with TRBJ1-1, with D possibly being TRBD1 (5 bases). There are 14 residues in the CDR3. Germline V gene sequence: CDR1 SEHNR, CDR2 FQNEAQ (reference sequence). V was shortened by 6 bases and J by 1 base, with 12 bases between the two germline ends. The CDR3 region has the DNA TGTGCCAGCAGGCTTGCGGGACGGAACACTGAAGCTTTCTTT. The encoded protein is CASRLAGRNTEAFF.

This clonotype was counted only a few times. This chain connects TRBV10-3 to TRBJ2-7; tentative D call: TRBD2 (6 bases). The CDR3 is 15 amino acids. Deletions cut 10 bases from V and 3 bases from J, with 22 bases between. Germline lookup yields CDR1 ENHRY and CDR2 SYGVKD. CDR3 DNA sequence: TGTGCCACTGCGGGACGGGAACCTTCCGGCTACGAGCAGTACTTC. Residues: CATAGREPSGYEQYF.

This clonotype was picked up a small number of times. J is TRBJ2-3 and V is TRBV7-2, with 15 positions matching TRBD2. J was trimmed by 4 bases and V by 5 bases; bases with no gene match: 4. Germline V gene data show CDR1 as SGHTA and CDR2 as FQGNSA. The CDR3 consists of 16 residues. CDR3 DNA: TGTGCCAGCAGCACCGGACTAGCGGGAGGGTCAGATACGCAGTATTTT. It translates to CASSTGLAGGSDTQYF.

CDR3 residues: CASSSNRGANEQFF. CDR3 nucleotide sequence: TGTGCCAGCAGTTCCAACAGGGGGGCCAATGAGCAGTTCTTC. The chain couples TRBV6-5 to TRBJ2-1, with 8 bases that match TRBD1. This CDR3 is 14 amino acids long. J was trimmed by 6 bases and V by 4 bases; bases with no gene match: 5. Germline V gene lookup returns CDR1 MNHEY and CDR2 SVGAGI.

This clonotype has more than one count but fewer than ten. The rearrangement links TRBV20-1 to TRBJ2-3; 9 bases match TRBD2. This CDR3 is 15 amino acids long. Looked up from germline, CDR1 is DFQATT and CDR2 is SNEGSKA (reference sequence). Trimming removed 5 bases from V and 8 bases from J; junction bases left unmatched: 14. CDR3 residues: CSALRWASGAGTQYF. The CDR3 nucleotides read TGCAGTGCTCTTCGGTGGGCTAGCGGGGCGGGTACGCAGTATTTT.

This clonotype was seen a handful of times. At one boundary the junction diverges from the germline segment, which might be a read error. V gene TRBV7-9 combines with J gene TRBJ1-2; D is unclear. Germline assignment: CDR1 SEHNR and CDR2 FQNEAQ (reference sequence). The CDR3 runs to 15 residues. CDR3 nucleotides: TGTGCCAGCATCCTCGCCGGGGTTGGCAACTACGGCTACACCTTC. It yields the protein CASILAGVGNYGYTF.